The entry below gives a single T cell receptor (beta chain) sequence along with its context. This receptor's antigen is unknown. The sample holds no much larger clone one base away, and base qualities are not on file. The V and J ends are trimmed by 10 bases and 2 bases, leaving 14 bases between them. The germline V gene sets CDR1 to ENHRY and CDR2 to SYGVKD. The CDR3, cysteine through phenylalanine, is 13 amino acids long. Only CDR3 DNA remains: 39 bases, in frame from the first base. The data were obtained in a study of shared clonotypes between healthy human individuals (dated by TCRdb to about 2020). For context, the study as a whole: The cohort comprised two women and a few men aged 18 to 49 years. To estimate repertoire size and how much clonotype sharing occurs between individuals, the study deeply sequenced the blood TCR repertoires of about five healthy adults. Different laboratories and diverse techniques were used to prepare libraries and sequence TCR repertoires, to increase sequencing depth and limit assay-specific biases. Between about 0.85 and 8.9 billion PBMCs per donor were obtained by leukapheresis. For each donor, three plates each were used for CD4 naive and CD4 memory, two plates were used for CD8 naive, and one plate was used for CD8 memory.

Overall study outcomes, separate from this receptor: When a handful of donors were compared, the shared fraction of clonotypes was 5% to 6.5% for naive CD4, about 4% for naive CD8, 2.3% for memory CD4, and 0.4% for memory CD8. The small number of donors limited the genetic and exposure-history diversity represented. Larger estimated clonotype richness was generally found for naive subsets than for memory subsets. Sampling was restricted to blood, and TCR repertoires in tissues likely differ from the TCR repertoires found in blood. Even with the large sequencing depth, rarefaction of the sorted-subset datasets indicated that sequencing was incomplete. Compared with non-shared clonotypes, clonotypes shared by all four sorted-subset donors had higher generation probabilities. Pairwise subsampling led to the expectation that sequencing depth would affect the degree of clonotype sharing among donors.

The donors were healthy, HIV-negative adults with no recently reported acute infections or vaccinations. Every donor was a Caucasian adult living in Nashville, Tennessee, USA. Magnetic negative selection was used to enrich CD4+ T cells, after which naive cells were positively selected on CD45RA and the negative fraction became the memory subset. Blood was collected by leukapheresis, and PBMCs were isolated by Ficoll-Histopaque density gradient centrifugation and then cryopreserved in liquid nitrogen vapor phase. Purity and quantity of every magnetically sorted T cell population were checked by analytical flow cytometry. From each sorted fraction, genomic DNA was isolated and quantified by UV absorbance on a Nanodrop 2000c. Using the deep immunoSEQ assay, TCR CDR3 regions were amplified from genomic DNA by multiplex PCR. Extracted genomic DNA from each cell subset was spread evenly across all wells of several immunoSEQ 96-well plates, with each plate serving as a replicate. For sorted subsets, each replicate PCR was loaded with 200 ng genomic DNA, equivalent to some 27,000 T cell genomes. The purified libraries were quantified using a Qubit 3.0 fluorometer, sized with a Bioanalyzer 2100, and then quantified again using the KAPA Library Quantification kit. Every immunoSEQ 96-well plate was sequenced on a separate single-read 150-cycle Illumina NextSeq 550 flow cell. Regarding the original processing steps: The immunoSEQ output contained only junctional sequences without quality scores, so filtering could not match that applied to full-length reads. To assign V/J genes and CDR3, sequences were annotated against IMGT germline references using PyIR, a Python wrapper for IgBLAST v1.9. Reads were filtered out if the reads had weak V/J assignments (E-value above 1e-6), no CDR3, stop codons, out-of-frame junctions, or ambiguous translated residues. V3J clonotypes were defined as sequences sharing the same inferred V gene, J gene, and CDR3 amino acid sequence. To compute the percentage overlap between repertoires, the number of shared unique clonotypes was divided by the size of the smaller repertoire. RTK rarefaction, the Chao1 estimator, and Recon v2.1 estimates of unobserved clonotypes were used to assess repertoire richness. OLGA was used to compute generation probabilities for all TCRbeta clonotypes that the gDNA method yielded from four donors. The clones in this table, taken by TCRdb from immuneACCESS, are in-frame only. Not every clone is retained; where verified, under half of the shortfall comes from an unresolved V gene, and the cause of the rest is unknown. The DNA was the basis for D and trimming; V, J and clone size are from that table. The sample profile shows more than 2,000,000 clones; over 85% of them were found once. The ten largest clones capture about 0.13% of the sample.

The sequenced sample consisted of naive CD4+ T cells sorted from blood. In light of the paper, this sample's cell subset or site label describes: CD45RA+ positively selected. This TCR derives from a man aged 18 to 30 in good health. The rearranged chain carries TRBV10-3 and TRBJ1-1; the D gene is possibly TRBD1, with 6 bases matching. The DNA sequence is given as TGTGCCACCACTGGACAGACTAACACTGAAGCTTTCTTT. This is translated as CATTGQTNTEAFF.